This TCR beta chain was found in a study of blood T cell repertoires in COVID-19. V was pared by 2 bases and J by 3 bases, with 5 bases of the junction left unmatched. Per germline, CDR1 KGHSH and CDR2 LQKENI. The CDR3 length is 16 residues. Assay: immunoSEQ multiplex PCR; the TCRdb copy retains only in-frame clones and omits some. The profile shows 300,000 or so clones, around 88% of them singletons. The specimen sequenced was peripheral blood. This chain joins TRBV18 and TRBJ1-2; 11 bases map to TRBD1. The TCR sequence derives from a woman in her 50s with acute or convalescent COVID-19. CDR3: CASSPTWTGGDYGYTF. CDR3 nucleotide sequence: TGTGCCAGCTCACCAACATGGACAGGGGGCGACTATGGCTACACCTTC.